Shown below are 14 T cell receptor beta chains from a single sample sequenced in a study of T cell repertoires in MIS-A myocarditis. Produced via immunoSEQ multiplex PCR; TCRdb's table is partial and in-frame only. The repertoire holds 10,000 to 13,000 clones, with roughly 84% as singletons. The specimen sequenced was right ventricle heart tissue obtained at autopsy. These receptors originate from a man between 18 and 35 years old with fulminant myocarditis from multisystem inflammatory syndrome in adults (MIS-A) after COVID-19.

The chain carries TRBV7-2 and TRBJ1-1; D unresolved. The ends were cut back, 5 bases at V and 0 bases at J, with 10 bases in the middle. Germline V gene lookup returns CDR1 SGHTA and CDR2 FQGNSA. The CDR3 totals 14 residues. The CDR3 DNA follows: TGTGCCAGCAGCCCACGGCCCATGAACACTGAAGCTTTCTTT. Residues: CASSPRPMNTEAFF.

The sample holds one count of this clone. The chain links TRBV29-1 to TRBJ1-1, with TRBD1 matching over 7 bases. CDR1 and CDR2 from the germline V gene are SQVTM and ANQGSEA. The CDR3 extends over 12 amino acids. J gave up 7 bases and V 8 bases, and 10 bases lay outside the gene matches. DNA for the CDR3: TGCAGCATCCGGAGGCAGGGGGGTGAAGCTTTCTTT. It codes for CSIRRQGGEAFF.

The chain uses TRBV4-3 and TRBJ1-6, with D perhaps matching TRBD1 (6 bases). Looked up from germline, CDR1 is LGHNA and CDR2 is YSLEER. The CDR3 extends over 15 amino acids. Trimming cost V 1 base and J 10 bases, with 14 bases left between them. In DNA form, the CDR3 reads TGCGCCAGCAGCCAAGGGGCCAGGGGACGGTCACCCCTCCACTTT. This sequence encodes CASSQGARGRSPLHF.

The chain links TRBV5-8 to TRBJ2-2, with D unresolved. CDR1 is SGHTS, CDR2 YDEGEE, per germline. The ends were cut back, 3 bases at V and 1 base at J, with 4 bases in the middle. The CDR3 runs 13 residues. In DNA, the CDR3 is TGTGCCAGCAGCTGGGAGAACACCGGGGAGCTGTTTTTT. Its translation is CASSWENTGELFF.

This clone was seen more than once but under ten times. V is TRBV18 and J is TRBJ1-2; perhaps TRBD1 as D (5 bases). This CDR3 spans 18 amino acids. Germline assignment: CDR1 KGHSH and CDR2 LQKENI. V was shortened by 0 bases and J by 0 bases, with 17 bases between the two germline ends. Here the CDR3 DNA reads TGTGCCAGCTCACCACCGGGGGGAGAGCTAGAAGCTAACTATGGCTACACCTTC. Residues: CASSPPGGELEANYGYTF.

This rearrangement joins TRBV5-4 to TRBJ1-2, with TRBD1 as a possible D gene (5 bases). This CDR3 is 13 amino acids long. CDR1 is SGHNT, CDR2 YYREEE, per germline (reference sequence). Trimming removed 0 bases from V and 8 bases from J, with 11 bases in between. This CDR3 reads CASSLVEGRGYTF. The DNA of the CDR3 is TGTGCCAGCAGCTTGGTAGAGGGGAGGGGCTACACCTTC.

This rearrangement joins TRBV19 to TRBJ1-4, with D hard to call. CDR3 length equals 13 residues. V lost 2 bases and J lost 7, with 8 bases in between. Germline CDR1 reads LNHDA; CDR2 reads SQIVND (reference sequence). The CDR3 loop reads CASSIRSTEKLFF. CDR3 DNA: TGTGCCAGTAGTATAAGATCTACTGAAAAACTGTTTTTT.

In DNA, the CDR3 is TGTGCCAGCAGCAGGGGACAAACCCTTGGGGAGACCCAGTACTTC. Amino acid sequence: CASSRGQTLGETQYF. The chain carries TRBV9 and TRBJ2-5; TRBD1 might be the D (6 bases). In germline, CDR1 is SGDLS, CDR2 YYNGEE. V was clipped by 4 bases and J by 5 bases, with 18 bases between them. This CDR3 region has 15 residues.

This chain connects TRBV5-6 to TRBJ1-2; no firm D call. With 4 bases removed from V and 4 bases from J, the gap between germline ends came to 14 bases. The germline V gene has CDR1 SGHDT and CDR2 YYEEEE. This CDR3 has 14 residues. CDR3 in amino acids: CASSPTSAIYGYTF. Written as DNA, the CDR3 is TGTGCCAGCAGCCCAACATCGGCCATCTATGGCTACACCTTC.

The chain has TRBV27 and TRBJ2-5; 10 bases align to TRBD1. With 5 bases clipped from V and 4 bases from J, the junction kept 7 bases outside the gene matches. Germline V gives CDR1 MNHEY, CDR2 SMNVEV (reference sequence). The CDR3 totals 15 residues. For the CDR3, the DNA is TGTGCCAGCAGTAGGGACAGGGGAAATGTAGAGACCCAGTACTTC. Its translation is CASSRDRGNVETQYF.

The rearrangement joins TRBV5-5 to TRBJ1-1; D perhaps matches TRBD1 (5 bases). V gave up 1 base and J gave up 4 bases, with 17 bases separating them. The CDR3 is 16 residues long. The V gene's germline CDR1 is SGHKS and CDR2 YYEKEE (reference sequence). CDR3 bases: TGTGCCAGCAGCTTGTGGCAGGGTCGGTGGTCCACTGAAGCTTTCTTT. Translated: CASSLWQGRWSTEAFF. Drawing the rest from reference TRBV5-5 and TRBJ1-1, the complete variable domain is DAGVTQSPTHLIKTRGQQVTLRCSPISGHKSVSWYQQVLGQGPQFIFQYYEKEERGRGNFPDRFSARQFPNYSSELNVNALLLGDSALYLCASSLWQGRWSTEAFFGQGTRLTVV.

This chain uses TRBV11-3 with TRBJ2-3; D possibly corresponds to TRBD2 (6 bases). Germline CDR1 is SGHNT and CDR2 is YENEEA. Trimming removed 5 bases from V and 0 bases from J, with 12 bases in between. This CDR3 region has 15 residues. The CDR3 spells CASSPYGGSTDTQYF. The CDR3 region has the DNA TGTGCCAGCAGCCCGTACGGGGGTAGCACAGATACGCAGTATTTT.

The V and J genes are TRBV9 and TRBJ1-1; D is uncertain. The CDR3 contains 13 residues. The V end lost 0 bases, the J end lost 1 base, and 4 bases lay between the germline ends. Germline CDR1 SGDLS, CDR2 YYNGEE. The CDR3 protein is CASSVDGNTEAFF. CDR3 in DNA: TGTGCCAGCAGCGTAGACGGGAACACTGAAGCTTTCTTT.

V and J are TRBV15 and TRBJ1-1; D not certain. Trimming cost V 5 bases and J 5 bases, with 6 bases left between them. Germline lookup yields CDR1 LNHNV and CDR2 YYDKDF (reference sequence). The CDR3 has 11 amino acids. CDR3 loop: CATSPGTEAFF. DNA for the CDR3: TGTGCCACCAGCCCGGGGACTGAAGCTTTCTTT.